This T cell receptor beta chain was captured in a study of immune cell composition in non-small cell lung cancer. Turning to the study itself: Lung adenocarcinoma or squamous carcinoma made up most tumours.

This clone qualifies as large (0.1 to 1%). What it recognizes is unknown. The normal lung sample lay at least 3 cm, and maximally far, from the tumour. Study findings and constraints: Overall clonality, unlike maximal tumour-associated clone frequency, did not predict TIL reactivity. Clones >0.5% enriched in tumour were rarer in adenocarcinoma (approximately 33%) than squamous (roughly 75%).

Libraries were prepared by immunoSEQ multiplex PCR; TCRdb keeps only in-frame clonotypes and omits some of them. The table includes thousands of clones, 55% to 75% detected once. The V gene's germline CDR1 is SEHNR and CDR2 FQNEAQ (reference sequence). V was pared by 5 bases and J by 3 bases, with 8 bases of the junction left unmatched. This CDR3 has 16 amino acids. The source material was non-adjacent lung tissue. The rearrangement links TRBV7-9 to TRBJ2-3, with TRBD2 matching over 10 bases. The sequence was collected from a human donor with non-small cell lung cancer. CDR3 nucleotide sequence: TGTGCCAGCAGCCTGGAAGCTAGCGGGGGAACAGATACGCAGTATTTT. Translated: CASSLEASGGTDTQYF.